Listed below are T cell receptor beta chains from one sample, sequenced in a study of blood T cell repertoires in COVID-19. TCRdb's copy holds only in-frame clones and misses some; the assay was immunoSEQ multiplex PCR. Of 200,000 to 250,000 clones listed, under 90% were seen once; the top ten hold 3% to 4%. Sequencing was done on a sample of PBMCs or T cells enriched from blood (not recorded which). The receptors come from an older woman who had recovered from COVID-19. CDR3s include the opening cysteine and the closing phenylalanine or tryptophan. Each record gives: clone size, J gene, V gene, D gene, CDR3 protein, CDR3 DNA. D genes are given only for firm matches. Clone size is shown for a subset of rows, as once, few, many or a class of expanded clone.

clone size: .; J gene: TRBJ2-1; V gene: TRBV6-7; D gene: TRBD2; CDR3 protein: CASSYSSGTSGMSYNEQFF; CDR3 DNA: TGTGCCAGCAGTTACTCATCCGGGACTAGCGGGATGTCCTACAATGAGCAGTTCTTC
clone size: .; J gene: TRBJ1-1; V gene: TRBV12-3/TRBV12-4; D gene: .; CDR3 protein: CASNRGAVGEAFF; CDR3 DNA: TGTGCCAGCAATCGGGGGGCAGTCGGTGAAGCTTTCTTT
clone size: .; J gene: TRBJ1-1; V gene: TRBV7-9; D gene: TRBD1; CDR3 protein: CASSDGTGGKGTEAFF; CDR3 DNA: TGTGCCAGCAGCGACGGGACAGGGGGCAAGGGGACTGAAGCTTTCTTT
clone size: .; J gene: TRBJ2-1; V gene: TRBV12-5; D gene: TRBD2; CDR3 protein: CASGSTSADLREQFF; CDR3 DNA: TGTGCTAGTGGTTCGACTAGCGCGGACCTGCGGGAGCAGTTCTTC
clone size: .; J gene: TRBJ2-7; V gene: TRBV5-5; D gene: TRBD2; CDR3 protein: CASSKRVGTSGSSYEQYF; CDR3 DNA: TGTGCCAGCAGCAAAAGAGTAGGGACTAGCGGGAGTTCATACGAGCAGTACTTC
clone size: few; J gene: TRBJ1-2; V gene: TRBV6-5; D gene: TRBD1; CDR3 protein: CASRDRGYHGYTF; CDR3 DNA: TGTGCCAGCAGGGACAGGGGCTACCATGGCTACACCTTC
clone size: .; J gene: TRBJ2-5; V gene: TRBV7-9; D gene: TRBD2; CDR3 protein: CASSFAGLGEETQYF; CDR3 DNA: TGTGCCAGCAGCTTTGCGGGACTAGGGGAAGAGACCCAGTACTTC
clone size: .; J gene: TRBJ1-1; V gene: TRBV4-2; D gene: .; CDR3 protein: CASSQDRQGIRYTEAFF; CDR3 DNA: TGTGCCAGCAGCCAAGACCGGCAGGGGATACGGTACACTGAAGCTTTCTTT
clone size: .; J gene: TRBJ2-7; V gene: TRBV18; D gene: .; CDR3 protein: CASSLGTTSEQYF; CDR3 DNA: TGTGCCAGCTCACTAGGGACAACCTCCGAGCAGTACTTC
clone size: .; J gene: TRBJ2-3; V gene: TRBV5-6; D gene: .; CDR3 protein: CASSFGGSTDTQYF; CDR3 DNA: TGTGCCAGCAGCTTCGGGGGTAGCACAGATACGCAGTATTTT
clone size: .; J gene: TRBJ2-1; V gene: TRBV15; D gene: TRBD2; CDR3 protein: CATSSPSGRRNEQFF; CDR3 DNA: TGTGCCACCAGCAGTCCTAGCGGGAGACGGAATGAGCAGTTCTTC
clone size: .; J gene: TRBJ1-1; V gene: TRBV12-3/TRBV12-4; D gene: .; CDR3 protein: CASSSSLNTEAFF; CDR3 DNA: TGTGCCAGCAGTTCATCATTGAACACTGAAGCTTTCTTT
clone size: .; J gene: TRBJ1-1; V gene: TRBV21-1; D gene: .; CDR3 protein: CASSKGDGSNTEAFF; CDR3 DNA: TGTGCCAGCAGCAAAGGCGACGGGTCAAACACTGAAGCTTTCTTT
clone size: .; J gene: TRBJ1-3; V gene: TRBV6-1; D gene: TRBD1; CDR3 protein: CASRGTGVGNTIYF; CDR3 DNA: TGTGCCAGCAGAGGGACAGGGGTCGGAAACACCATATATTTT
clone size: .; J gene: TRBJ1-4; V gene: TRBV2; D gene: .; CDR3 protein: CASSGGHISTNEKLFF; CDR3 DNA: TGTGCCAGCAGTGGAGGGCACATATCAACTAATGAAAAACTGTTTTTT
clone size: .; J gene: TRBJ2-7; V gene: TRBV3-1/TRBV3-2; D gene: .; CDR3 protein: CASSQQGGGFYEQYF; CDR3 DNA: TGTGCCAGCAGCCAACAGGGGGGTGGATTTTACGAGCAGTACTTC
clone size: .; J gene: TRBJ2-3; V gene: TRBV27; D gene: .; CDR3 protein: CASNPRGPRTDTQYF; CDR3 DNA: TGTGCCAGCAACCCCAGGGGCCCCAGAACAGATACGCAGTATTTT
clone size: .; J gene: TRBJ1-4; V gene: TRBV7-9; D gene: TRBD1; CDR3 protein: CASSPDRANEKLFF; CDR3 DNA: TGTGCCAGCAGCCCCGACAGGGCTAATGAAAAACTGTTTTTT
clone size: .; J gene: TRBJ1-1; V gene: TRBV6-5; D gene: .; CDR3 protein: CASRTPSDTAGAFF; CDR3 DNA: TGTGCCAGCCGGACCCCTTCGGACACCGCCGGGGCTTTCTTT
clone size: .; J gene: TRBJ2-1; V gene: TRBV7-3; D gene: TRBD2; CDR3 protein: CASSLGLADNEQFF; CDR3 DNA: TGTGCCAGCAGCTTGGGACTAGCGGACAATGAGCAGTTCTTC
clone size: .; J gene: TRBJ2-3; V gene: TRBV11-2; D gene: .; CDR3 protein: CASSRFQGTATDTQYF; CDR3 DNA: TGTGCCAGCAGCCGTTTTCAGGGGACGGCCACAGATACGCAGTATTTT
clone size: .; J gene: TRBJ2-7; V gene: TRBV7-8; D gene: TRBD2; CDR3 protein: CASSLVGLAGGAEPHEQYF; CDR3 DNA: TGTGCCAGCAGCTTAGTTGGTCTAGCGGGGGGGGCCGAACCCCACGAGCAGTACTTC
clone size: .; J gene: TRBJ1-4; V gene: TRBV5-1; D gene: TRBD1; CDR3 protein: CASSQGTGREKLFF; CDR3 DNA: TGCGCCAGCAGCCAAGGGACAGGGAGGGAAAAACTGTTTTTT
clone size: few; J gene: TRBJ2-2; V gene: TRBV6-4; D gene: TRBD2; CDR3 protein: CASKLAGTTGELFF; CDR3 DNA: TGTGCCAGCAAACTAGCGGGAACCACCGGGGAGCTGTTTTTT
clone size: .; J gene: TRBJ2-2; V gene: TRBV30; D gene: .; CDR3 protein: CAWNLGVGGELFF; CDR3 DNA: TGTGCCTGGAACTTAGGGGTTGGAGGGGAGCTGTTTTTT
clone size: once; J gene: TRBJ2-1; V gene: TRBV7-2; D gene: TRBD2; CDR3 protein: CASSLNGLAGDEQFF; CDR3 DNA: TGTGCCAGCAGCTTAAATGGCCTAGCGGGCGATGAGCAGTTCTTC
clone size: .; J gene: TRBJ1-6; V gene: TRBV5-6; D gene: .; CDR3 protein: CASRRHETSPLHF; CDR3 DNA: TGTGCCAGCAGAAGACATGAAACTTCACCCCTCCACTTT
clone size: .; J gene: TRBJ2-2; V gene: TRBV27; D gene: TRBD2; CDR3 protein: CASRSSGSPSGELFF; CDR3 DNA: TGTGCCAGCAGGAGTAGCGGGAGTCCTTCCGGGGAGCTGTTTTTT
clone size: .; J gene: TRBJ2-3; V gene: TRBV5-1; D gene: .; CDR3 protein: CASSTYPSTDTQYF; CDR3 DNA: TGCGCCAGCAGCACCTACCCGAGCACAGATACGCAGTATTTT
clone size: .; J gene: TRBJ2-3; V gene: TRBV20-1; D gene: .; CDR3 protein: CSASVSGVRDTQYF; CDR3 DNA: TGCAGTGCTAGTGTGTCAGGGGTTAGGGATACGCAGTATTTT
clone size: .; J gene: TRBJ1-3; V gene: TRBV15; D gene: TRBD1; CDR3 protein: CATSREDRGGNTIYF; CDR3 DNA: TGTGCCACCAGCAGAGAAGACAGGGGCGGAAACACCATATATTTT
clone size: .; J gene: TRBJ2-7; V gene: TRBV5-6; D gene: .; CDR3 protein: CASSPRGSYEQYF; CDR3 DNA: TGTGCCAGCAGCCCCCGGGGCTCCTACGAGCAGTACTTC
clone size: .; J gene: TRBJ2-3; V gene: TRBV5-1; D gene: .; CDR3 protein: CASAGGPEADTQYF; CDR3 DNA: TGCGCCAGCGCCGGGGGGCCCGAGGCAGATACGCAGTATTTT
clone size: .; J gene: TRBJ2-5; V gene: TRBV21-1; D gene: .; CDR3 protein: CASSKASGEGTHLYQETQYF; CDR3 DNA: TGTGCCAGCAGCAAAGCATCCGGGGAGGGGACCCACCTGTACCAAGAGACCCAGTACTTC
clone size: .; J gene: TRBJ1-1; V gene: TRBV27; D gene: .; CDR3 protein: CASAGIGMNTEAFF; CDR3 DNA: TGTGCCAGCGCGGGGATCGGGATGAACACTGAAGCTTTCTTT
clone size: .; J gene: TRBJ1-2; V gene: TRBV19; D gene: TRBD1; CDR3 protein: CASSIYGQGGLNYGYTF; CDR3 DNA: TGTGCCAGTAGTATCTACGGACAGGGTGGTTTAAACTATGGCTACACCTTC
clone size: .; J gene: TRBJ1-5; V gene: TRBV19; D gene: TRBD1; CDR3 protein: CATRQDRGQVSNQPQHF; CDR3 DNA: TGTGCTACACGGCAGGACAGGGGGCAGGTTAGCAATCAGCCCCAGCATTTT